This T cell receptor (beta chain) is from a study of cytomegalovirus exposure and HLA in healthy donors. Broader study findings: Fewer N-insertions (relative to the approximately 700-donor mean) were reportedly seen in an Asian-associated ancestry cluster in a later analysis. Information on immune exposure was restricted to one variable (CMV serostatus).

The CDR3 totals 14 residues. Germline V gives CDR1 LNHDA, CDR2 SQIVND (reference sequence). The V gene end was trimmed by 9 bases and the J gene end by 2 bases; junction bases not matched to a gene: 6. In the PCR, 60 Vbeta and 13 Jbeta primers were used. Here immunoSEQ multiplex PCR was the method, and the copy in TCRdb shows in-frame clones only, minus some. The sample totals 150,000 to 200,000 clones. Remarks on this clone: Its antigen is currently unknown.

Healthy bone marrow donors made up the donor group. The sequenced material came from PBMCs. The TCR originated in a woman aged 18-29 years in good health and CMV-seropositive. The rearrangement joins TRBV19 to TRBJ1-5, with 8 bases that match TRBD1. The CDR3 sequence is CASDQDRGNQPQHF. The CDR3 nucleotides read TGTGCCAGCGATCAGGACAGGGGCAATCAGCCCCAGCATTTT.